This TCR beta chain is drawn from a study of blood T cell repertoires in COVID-19. Across the whole study: PBMCs, B-cell-depleted T cells, or T cells provided the cDNA or gDNA that made up the material.

Germline CDR1 KGHSH, CDR2 LQKENI. The CDR3 runs 11 residues. Trimming shortened V by 3 bases and J by 5 bases, and 4 bases separated the two germline ends. Using immunoSEQ multiplex PCR, the repertoire was profiled, and TCRdb retains in-frame clones only, with some absent. The sample lists 250,000 to 300,000 clones, 86% seen once, with 3% in the top ten. This clone was seen only a few times. Other DNA variants within this sample encode the same CDR3. The V call is TRBV18, the J call TRBJ2-5; D ambiguous. This clonotype originated in a woman in her twenties or thirties with active or convalescent COVID-19. Input material: peripheral blood. The CDR3 reads CASSPGETQYF. As DNA, the CDR3 is TGTGCCAGCTCACCCGGGGAGACCCAGTACTTC.